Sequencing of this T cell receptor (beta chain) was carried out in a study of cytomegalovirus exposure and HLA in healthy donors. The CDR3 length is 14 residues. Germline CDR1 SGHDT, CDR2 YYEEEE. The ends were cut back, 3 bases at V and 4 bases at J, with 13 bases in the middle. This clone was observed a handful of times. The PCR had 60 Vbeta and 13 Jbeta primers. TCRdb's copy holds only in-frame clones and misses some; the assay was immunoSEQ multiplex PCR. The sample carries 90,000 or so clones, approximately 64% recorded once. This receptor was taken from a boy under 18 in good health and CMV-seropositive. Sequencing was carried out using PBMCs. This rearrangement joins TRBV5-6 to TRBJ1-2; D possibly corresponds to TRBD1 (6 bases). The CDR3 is CASSSFQGRYGYTF. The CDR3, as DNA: TGTGCCAGCAGCTCCTTTCAGGGGCGCTATGGCTACACCTTC. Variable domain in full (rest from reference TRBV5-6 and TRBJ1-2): DAGVTQSPTHLIKTRGQQVTLRCSPKSGHDTVSWYQQALGQGPQFIFQYYEEEERQRGNFPDRFSGHQFPNYSSELNVNALLLGDSALYLCASSSFQGRYGYTFGSGTRLTVV.